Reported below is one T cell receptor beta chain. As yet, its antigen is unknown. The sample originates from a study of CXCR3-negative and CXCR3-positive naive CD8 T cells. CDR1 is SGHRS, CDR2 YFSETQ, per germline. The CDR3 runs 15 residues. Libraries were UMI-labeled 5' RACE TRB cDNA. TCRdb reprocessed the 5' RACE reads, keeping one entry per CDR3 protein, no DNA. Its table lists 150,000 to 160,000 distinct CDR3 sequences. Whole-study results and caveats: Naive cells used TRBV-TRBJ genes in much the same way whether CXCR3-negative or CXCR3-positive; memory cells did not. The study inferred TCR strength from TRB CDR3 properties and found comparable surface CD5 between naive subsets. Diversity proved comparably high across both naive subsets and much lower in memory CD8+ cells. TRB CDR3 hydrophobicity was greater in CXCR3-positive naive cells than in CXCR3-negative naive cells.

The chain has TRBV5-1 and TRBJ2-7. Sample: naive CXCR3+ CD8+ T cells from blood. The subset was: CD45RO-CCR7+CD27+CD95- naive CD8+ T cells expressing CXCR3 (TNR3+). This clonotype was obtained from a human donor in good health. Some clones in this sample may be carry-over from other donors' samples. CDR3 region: CASSLAMGRAYEQYF.